This is a list of T cell receptor beta chains from one sample in a study of Ad26.COV2.S vaccination and SARS-CoV-2 variants. TCRdb keeps only in-frame clones here, not all; method: immunoSEQ multiplex PCR. The table has 300,000 to 350,000 clones, 70% to 90% seen once. The sample here was peripheral blood, taken in a trial of Ad26.COV2.S vaccine versus placebo. These receptors were taken from a person aged 18-60 years who received the Ad26.COV2.S COVID-19 vaccine or a placebo. CDR3s include the opening cysteine and the closing phenylalanine or tryptophan. A D gene is named only where the DNA matches it firmly. Size values are once, few and many counts, or a class for expanded clones, and some rows have none.

V	D	size	J	CDR3	DNA
TRBV19	TRBD1	NA	TRBJ2-1	CASTLGTAYNEQFF	TGTGCCAGTACCCTTGGGACAGCTTACAATGAGCAGTTCTTC
TRBV18	NA	few	TRBJ1-2	CASSPQTDHGYTF	TGTGCCAGCTCACCCCAAACAGATCATGGCTACACCTTC
TRBV5-4	NA	NA	TRBJ1-1	CASSQGGTHLNTEAFF	TGTGCCAGCAGCCAAGGGGGGACCCATCTGAACACTGAAGCTTTCTTT
TRBV19	NA	NA	TRBJ2-5	CASTQTGRFQETQYF	TGTGCCAGTACCCAAACTGGGAGGTTCCAAGAGACCCAGTACTTC
TRBV27	TRBD1	NA	TRBJ1-1	CASSYQGAPTEAFF	TGTGCCAGCAGTTATCAGGGGGCCCCCACTGAAGCTTTCTTT
TRBV7-3	NA	NA	TRBJ2-7	CASSLAGPYEQYF	TGTGCCAGCAGCTTAGCGGGCCCATACGAGCAGTACTTC
TRBV30	TRBD1	NA	TRBJ2-3	CAWSPPGQGISDTQYF	TGTGCCTGGAGTCCCCCGGGACAGGGGATTTCAGATACGCAGTATTTT
TRBV4-2	NA	NA	TRBJ2-3	CASSPRYESTDTQYF	TGTGCCAGCAGCCCCCGGTATGAGAGCACAGATACGCAGTATTTT
TRBV28	NA	NA	TRBJ1-2	CASSEGGDYGYTF	TGTGCCAGCTCAGAAGGGGGTGACTATGGCTACACCTTC
TRBV3-1/TRBV3-2	TRBD1	many	TRBJ1-6	CASSPGTGESPLHF	TGTGCCAGCAGCCCCGGGACAGGGGAATCACCCCTCCACTTT
TRBV2	NA	NA	TRBJ1-5	CASSLDGNQPQHF	TGTGCCAGCAGTTTGGACGGCAATCAGCCCCAGCATTTT
TRBV19	TRBD2	NA	TRBJ2-3	CASSSASGGTDTQYF	TGTGCCAGTAGTTCCGCTAGCGGGGGTACAGATACGCAGTATTTT
TRBV2	NA	NA	TRBJ2-7	CASSEAQGRDEQYF	TGTGCCAGCAGTGAAGCCCAGGGGAGGGACGAGCAGTACTTC
TRBV28	TRBD1	once	TRBJ2-7	CASSPLRTGTYEQYF	TGTGCCAGCAGTCCTCTCCGGACAGGGACCTACGAGCAGTACTTC
TRBV12-3/TRBV12-4	NA	NA	TRBJ1-1	CASSLQHTEAFF	TGTGCCAGCAGTTTACAACACACTGAAGCTTTCTTT
TRBV11-2	NA	NA	TRBJ2-1	CASRDGQLNYNEQFF	TGTGCCAGCAGAGATGGACAGTTGAACTACAATGAGCAGTTCTTC
TRBV12-3/TRBV12-4	NA	NA	TRBJ1-2	CASRHDGTYGYTF	TGTGCCAGCAGACATGACGGAACCTATGGCTACACCTTC
TRBV27	NA	NA	TRBJ2-1	CASSLYLGAREQFF	TGTGCCAGCAGTTTATATTTGGGGGCTAGGGAGCAGTTCTTC
TRBV14	TRBD1	NA	TRBJ1-2	CASSPDRNYGYTF	TGTGCCAGCAGCCCGGACAGGAACTATGGCTACACCTTC
TRBV7-3	NA	NA	TRBJ2-2	CASSLSSVQMNTGELFF	TGTGCCAGCAGCTTAAGTAGCGTACAGATGAACACCGGGGAGCTGTTTTTT
TRBV11-3	NA	NA	TRBJ2-7	CASSTGSREQYF	TGTGCCAGCAGCACCGGCTCCCGGGAGCAGTACTTC
TRBV3-1/TRBV3-2	NA	NA	TRBJ1-3	CASKSRDTVGNTIYF	TGTGCCTCTAAAAGCCGGGACACTGTCGGAAACACCATATATTTT
TRBV3-1/TRBV3-2	NA	NA	TRBJ2-1	CASSPKGRVNEQFF	TGTGCCAGCAGCCCGAAGGGAAGGGTCAATGAGCAGTTCTTC
TRBV11-3	NA	NA	TRBJ1-2	CASSSGLTLKDGYTF	TGTGCCAGCAGCTCGGGACTGACCCTAAAAGATGGCTACACCTTC
TRBV6-4	TRBD1	NA	TRBJ1-5	CASSPTGVGNQPQHF	TGTGCCAGCAGCCCCACAGGGGTTGGCAATCAGCCCCAGCATTTT
TRBV7-9	NA	NA	TRBJ2-3	CASSLERDTQYF	TGTGCCAGCAGCTTAGAGAGAGATACGCAGTATTTT
TRBV2	TRBD2	NA	TRBJ2-5	CASSEVGLAGMETQYF	TGTGCCAGCAGTGAAGTAGGACTAGCGGGGATGGAGACCCAGTACTTC
TRBV3-1/TRBV3-2	NA	NA	TRBJ1-1	CASSHNAGDGTAFF	TGTGCCAGCAGCCATAATGCAGGGGACGGTACCGCTTTCTTT
TRBV5-1	TRBD1	once	TRBJ2-7	CASIQGAGEQYF	TGCGCCAGCATACAGGGGGCTGGGGAGCAGTACTTC
TRBV6-5	NA	NA	TRBJ2-7	CASSRGDYEQYF	TGTGCCAGCAGTCGAGGTGACTACGAGCAGTACTTC
TRBV12-2	NA	NA	TRBJ2-3	CASRLMATSRGTDTQYF	TGTGCAAGTCGCTTAATGGCTACAAGCCGGGGCACAGATACGCAGTATTTT
TRBV24-1	NA	once	TRBJ2-5	CATSAHGGQETQYF	TGTGCCACCAGCGCTCACGGGGGTCAAGAGACCCAGTACTTC
TRBV28	NA	NA	TRBJ1-1	CASSPTGRKNTEAFF	TGTGCCAGCAGTCCTACAGGGAGAAAGAACACTGAAGCTTTCTTT
TRBV21-1	NA	few	TRBJ1-3	CASTEGQGNTIYF	TGTGCCAGCACGGAGGGACAGGGAAACACCATATATTTT
TRBV27	TRBD1	NA	TRBJ1-3	CASSPFGQGVGNTIYF	TGTGCCAGCAGTCCCTTCGGACAGGGAGTGGGAAACACCATATATTTT
TRBV6-5	NA	NA	TRBJ1-1	CASSYSKEGTQGEAFF	TGTGCCAGCAGTTACTCGAAAGAAGGGACCCAAGGCGAGGCTTTCTTT